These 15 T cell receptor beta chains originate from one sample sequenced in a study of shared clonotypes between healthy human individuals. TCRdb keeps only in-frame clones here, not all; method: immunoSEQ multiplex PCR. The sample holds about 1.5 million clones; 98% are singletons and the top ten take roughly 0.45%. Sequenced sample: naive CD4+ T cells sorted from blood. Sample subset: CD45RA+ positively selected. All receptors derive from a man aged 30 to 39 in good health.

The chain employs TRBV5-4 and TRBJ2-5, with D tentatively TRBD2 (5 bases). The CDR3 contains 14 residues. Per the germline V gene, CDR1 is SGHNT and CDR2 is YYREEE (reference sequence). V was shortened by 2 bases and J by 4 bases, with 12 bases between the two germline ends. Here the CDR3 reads CASSFDGSRETQYF. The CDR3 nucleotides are TGTGCCAGCAGCTTTGATGGGAGTCGAGAGACCCAGTACTTC.

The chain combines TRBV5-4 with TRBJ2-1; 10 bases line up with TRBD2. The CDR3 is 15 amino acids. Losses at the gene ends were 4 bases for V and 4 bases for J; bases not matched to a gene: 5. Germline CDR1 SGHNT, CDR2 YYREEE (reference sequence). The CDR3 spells CASSARTSGYNEQFF. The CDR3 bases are TGTGCCAGCAGCGCCCGGACTAGCGGTTACAATGAGCAGTTCTTC.

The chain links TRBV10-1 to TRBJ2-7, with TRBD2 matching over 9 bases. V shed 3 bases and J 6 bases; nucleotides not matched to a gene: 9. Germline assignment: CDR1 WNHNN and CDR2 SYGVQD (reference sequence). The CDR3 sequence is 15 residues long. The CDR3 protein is CASSDPSSGAGEQYF. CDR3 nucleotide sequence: TGCGCCAGCAGTGACCCTTCTAGCGGGGCAGGCGAGCAGTACTTC.

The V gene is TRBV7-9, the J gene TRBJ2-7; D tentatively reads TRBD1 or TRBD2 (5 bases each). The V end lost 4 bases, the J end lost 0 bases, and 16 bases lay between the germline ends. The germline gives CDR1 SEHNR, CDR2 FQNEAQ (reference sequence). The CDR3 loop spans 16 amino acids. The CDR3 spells CASSSRWQGRSYEQYF. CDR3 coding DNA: TGTGCCAGCAGCTCACGTTGGCAGGGACGCTCCTACGAGCAGTACTTC.

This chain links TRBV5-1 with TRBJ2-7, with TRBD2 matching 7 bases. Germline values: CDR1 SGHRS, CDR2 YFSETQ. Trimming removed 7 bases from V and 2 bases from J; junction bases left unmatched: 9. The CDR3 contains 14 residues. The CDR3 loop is CASRLSGTPYEQYF. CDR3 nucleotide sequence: TGCGCCAGCCGGCTGAGCGGGACCCCCTACGAGCAGTACTTC.

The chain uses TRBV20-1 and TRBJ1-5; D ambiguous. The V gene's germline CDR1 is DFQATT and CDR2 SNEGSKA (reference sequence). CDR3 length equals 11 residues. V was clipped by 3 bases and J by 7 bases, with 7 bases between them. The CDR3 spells CSARENQPQHF. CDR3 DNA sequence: TGCAGTGCTAGGGAAAACCAGCCCCAGCATTTT.

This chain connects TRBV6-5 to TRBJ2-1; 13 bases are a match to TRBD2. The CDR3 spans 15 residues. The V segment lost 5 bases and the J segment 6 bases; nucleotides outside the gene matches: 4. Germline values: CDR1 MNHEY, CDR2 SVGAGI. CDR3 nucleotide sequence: TGTGCCAGCAGTAGACTAGCGGGAGGCCCCAATGAGCAGTTCTTC. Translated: CASSRLAGGPNEQFF.

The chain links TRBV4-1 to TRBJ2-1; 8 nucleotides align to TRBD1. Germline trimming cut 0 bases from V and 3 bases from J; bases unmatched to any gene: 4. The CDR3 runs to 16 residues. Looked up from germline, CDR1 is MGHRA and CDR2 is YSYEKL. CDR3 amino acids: CASSQERQGRYNEQFF. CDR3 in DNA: TGCGCCAGCAGCCAAGAGAGACAGGGGCGCTACAATGAGCAGTTCTTC.

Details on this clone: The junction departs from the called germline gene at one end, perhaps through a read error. CDR3 sequence: CASSFNNDETSEQFF. The DNA for the CDR3 is TGTGCTAGCAGTTTTAATAACGACGAAACTAGTGAGCAGTTCTTC. J is TRBJ2-1 and V is TRBV7-7; D may be TRBD2 (5 bases). Germline V gene sequence: CDR1 SSHAT, CDR2 FNYEAQ (reference sequence). The CDR3 spans 15 residues. Looking up the rest from reference TRBV7-7 and TRBJ2-1 gives the full variable domain: GAGVSQSPRYKVTKRGQDVTLRCDPISSHATLYWYQQALGQGPEFLTYFNYEAQPDKSGLPSDRFSAERPEGSISTLTIQRTEQRDSAMYRCASSFNNDETSEQFFGPGTRLTVL.

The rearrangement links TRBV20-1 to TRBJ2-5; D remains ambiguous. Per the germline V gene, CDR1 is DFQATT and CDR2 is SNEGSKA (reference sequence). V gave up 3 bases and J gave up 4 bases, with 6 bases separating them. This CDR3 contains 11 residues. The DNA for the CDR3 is TGCAGTGCTAGGCAGACAGAGACCCAGTACTTC. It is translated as CSARQTETQYF.

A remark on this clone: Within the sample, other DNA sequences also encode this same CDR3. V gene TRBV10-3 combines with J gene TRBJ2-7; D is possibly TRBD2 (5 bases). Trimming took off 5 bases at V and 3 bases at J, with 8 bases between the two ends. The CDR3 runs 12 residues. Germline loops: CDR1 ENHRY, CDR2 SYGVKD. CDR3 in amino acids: CAISTTSYEQYF. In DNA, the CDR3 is TGTGCCATCAGTACCACTAGCTACGAGCAGTACTTC.

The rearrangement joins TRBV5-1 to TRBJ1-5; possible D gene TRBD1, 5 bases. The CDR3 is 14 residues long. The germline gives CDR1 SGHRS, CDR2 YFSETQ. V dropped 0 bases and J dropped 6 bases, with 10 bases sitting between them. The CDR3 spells CASSLEGEGQPQHF. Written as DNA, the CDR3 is TGCGCCAGCAGCTTGGAAGGGGAGGGTCAGCCCCAGCATTTT.

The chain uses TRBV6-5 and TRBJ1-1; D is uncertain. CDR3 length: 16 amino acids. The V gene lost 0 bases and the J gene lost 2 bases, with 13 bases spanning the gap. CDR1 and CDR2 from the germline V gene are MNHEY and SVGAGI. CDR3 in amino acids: CASSYSYFAENTEAFF. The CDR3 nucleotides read TGTGCCAGCAGTTACTCTTATTTTGCAGAAAACACTGAAGCTTTCTTT.

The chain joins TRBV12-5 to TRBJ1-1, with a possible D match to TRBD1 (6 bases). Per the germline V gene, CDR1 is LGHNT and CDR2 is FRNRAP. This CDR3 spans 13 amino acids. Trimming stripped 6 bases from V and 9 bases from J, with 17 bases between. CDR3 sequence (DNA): TGTGCTAGTGGGGCAACACAGGGCTCCAAAGCTTTCTTT. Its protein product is CASGATQGSKAFF. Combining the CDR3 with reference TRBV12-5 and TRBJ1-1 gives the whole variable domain DARVTQTPRHKVTEMGQEVTMRCQPILGHNTVFWYRQTMMQGLELLAYFRNRAPLDDSGMPKDRFSAEMPDATLATLKIQPSEPRDSAVYFCASGATQGSKAFFGQGTRLTVV.

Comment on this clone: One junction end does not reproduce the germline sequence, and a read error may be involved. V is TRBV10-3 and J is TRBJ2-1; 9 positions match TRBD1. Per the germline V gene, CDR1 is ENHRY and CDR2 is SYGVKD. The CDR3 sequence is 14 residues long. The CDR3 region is CAISVRDRDNEQFF. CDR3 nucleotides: TGTGCCATAAGTGTGAGGGACAGGGACAATGAGCAGTTCTTC.